The rows below give T cell receptor beta chains drawn from one sample of a study of T cells expressing NK-cell markers. TCRdb re-called the 5' RACE reads, yielding one record per CDR3 amino acid sequence without DNA. The listing contains tens of thousands of distinct CDR3 sequences. Input material: blood T cells: a sorted CD56 or NKG2C T cell subset, CD4+ or CD8+ T cells, or bulk PBMC T cells (not recorded which). The source is a woman aged 18-70 years in good health. Both conserved end residues are part of each CDR3. Where a row states a size, it is once, few, many or the class of an expanded clone; other rows omit it.

>TRBJ2-1|TRBV7-9|NA
CASSLVASGESQFF
>TRBJ1-1|TRBV4-1|NA
CASSPETGRDTEAFF
>TRBJ2-3|TRBV30|NA
CAWSPRGTQYF
>TRBJ2-7|TRBV7-8|NA
CASSSPGEEQYF
>TRBJ1-5|TRBV5-5|NA
CASSLDLASNQPQHF
>TRBJ2-1|TRBV20-1|NA
CSASSVAAYNEQFF
>TRBJ1-1|TRBV10-3|NA
CAISDSNFGSGGYLAFF
>TRBJ2-1|TRBV9|NA
CASSGKKREVLNEQFF
>TRBJ2-2|TRBV24-1|NA
CATSDRGAGELFF
>TRBJ2-7|TRBV27|NA
CASSPGQTYEQYF
>TRBJ2-6|TRBV9|NA
CASSVVDRGKILSSGANVLTF
>TRBJ2-1|TRBV29-1|NA
CSVFGPGSSYNEQFF
>TRBJ1-2|TRBV3-1|NA
CASSQAPGPPPYGYTF
>TRBJ2-3|TRBV9|NA
CASSVGSSDTDTQYF
>TRBJ2-2|TRBV24-1|NA
CATSGNREAGELFF
>TRBJ1-5|TRBV4-2|NA
CASSRLDGNQPQHF
>TRBJ2-5|TRBV29-1|NA
CSVEDRYSGQETQYF
>TRBJ2-7|TRBV15|NA
CATSSERDTAYEQYF
>TRBJ2-7|TRBV6-1|NA
CARLSTIDRAFYEQYF
>TRBJ2-3|TRBV9|NA
CASSVEGASTDTQYF
>TRBJ2-6|TRBV6-1|NA
CASSDDSGANVLTF
>TRBJ2-3|TRBV3-1|medium-sized
CASSLIRDRETDTQYF
>TRBJ1-1|TRBV20-1|NA
CSARDYRGTTEAFF
>TRBJ2-1|TRBV4-1|NA
CATARGGSRNEQFF
>TRBJ2-1|TRBV5-6|NA
CASSWTNYYNEQFF
>TRBJ2-7|TRBV7-2|NA
CASSLGLINEQYF
>TRBJ2-5|TRBV20-1|NA
CSARAGTSRETQYF
>TRBJ2-5|TRBV7-3|NA
CASSLMGTGKGETQYF
>TRBJ1-5|TRBV3-1|NA
CASSQTSRAGAAQHF
>TRBJ1-4|TRBV4-1|NA
CASSQGLNEKLFF
>TRBJ2-1|TRBV7-3|NA
CASSPTSGRNDEQFF
>TRBJ1-6|TRBV5-1|NA
CASSLGWDSPLHF
>TRBJ2-7|TRBV9|NA
CASSGGGQQYEQYF
>TRBJ2-5|TRBV4-2|NA
CASSQGLAGQETQYF
>TRBJ1-1|TRBV27|NA
CASRTNTEAFF
>TRBJ2-7|TRBV2|NA
CASSNPGASYEQYF
>TRBJ2-3|TRBV18|NA
CASSPGTGKTDTQYF
>TRBJ2-7|TRBV20-1|NA
CSASLGVSDFSSYEQYF
>TRBJ2-3|TRBV6-2/TRBV6-3|NA
CASSSTSRGTDTQYF
>TRBJ2-2|TRBV20-1|large
CSALSLGRGDAGELFF
>TRBJ1-1|TRBV3-1|NA
CASSQEDRGAFF
>TRBJ2-1|TRBV6-4|NA
CASSRDGHNEQFF
>TRBJ2-7|TRBV9|NA
CASSVGTSNYEQYF
>TRBJ2-1|TRBV7-3|NA
CASSWGDEQFF
>TRBJ2-1|TRBV4-1|NA
CASSHRTGGFNEQFF
>TRBJ2-5|TRBV30|NA
CAWSPQGAGETQYF
>TRBJ2-1|TRBV5-1|NA
CASSPGEVNEQFF
>TRBJ2-2|TRBV3-1|NA
CASSPWTGPNTGELFF
>TRBJ2-1|TRBV12-3/TRBV12-4|NA
CASSLWGSGGLYNEQFF
>TRBJ2-1|TRBV25-1|NA
CASSEGALLAGVTHEQFF
>TRBJ1-1|TRBV7-6|NA
CASSSGHLNTEAFF
>TRBJ1-3|TRBV27|NA
CASSLAVPGNTIYF